These 27 T cell receptor beta chains originate from one sample sequenced in a study of Graves' ophthalmopathy and Graves' hyperthyroidism. The authors amplified TCR beta CDR3 regions from RNA transcripts. First-round RT-PCR relied on HTBI primers, and a second-round multiplex PCR came next. TCRdb called the multiplex PCR reads again in MiXCR, with one record for every CDR3 protein. The repertoire holds hundreds of thousands of distinct CDR3 sequences, around 14% seen once, with over 8% in the top ten. The specimen was blood. These receptors all come from a woman aged 30 to 39 with Graves' ophthalmopathy.

This clonotype was recorded many times. The chain carries TRBV2 and TRBJ1-5, with D tentatively TRBD1 (6 bases). V lost 3 bases and J 5 bases, leaving 20 bases between the germline ends. This CDR3 region has 17 residues. CDR1 is SNHLY, CDR2 FYNNEI, per germline. CDR3 loop: CASSDLPTGWGYQPQHF. In nucleotides, the CDR3 is TGTGCCAGCAGTGACCTTCCGACAGGCTGGGGGTATCAGCCCCAGCATTTT.

Ten or more counts support this clonotype. The J gene is TRBJ2-7, the V gene TRBV7-3; 7 bases line up with TRBD1. V was clipped by 5 bases and J by 3 bases; unmatched bases: 10. Germline V gives CDR1 SGHTA, CDR2 FQGTGA. The CDR3 totals 15 residues. CDR3 in DNA: TGTGCCAGCAGCCCACAGGGGACCGGGGACTACGAGCAGTACTTC. Translating it yields CASSPQGTGDYEQYF.

This clonotype has ten or more counts. The rearrangement joins TRBV10-3 to TRBJ2-7; 11 bases map to TRBD1. V gave up 7 bases and J gave up 3 bases; unmatched junction bases: 5. Germline V gives CDR1 ENHRY, CDR2 SYGVKD. The CDR3 extends over 14 amino acids. This CDR3 reads CAIKTGTGGYEQYF. CDR3 DNA: TGTGCCATCAAAACCGGGACAGGGGGCTACGAGCAGTACTTC.

This clonotype has at least ten counts. This chain joins TRBV4-2 and TRBJ2-7, with TRBD1 identical over 7 bases. The germline V gene encodes CDR1 LGHNA and CDR2 YNFKEQ. The V segment lost 1 base and the J segment 7 bases; nucleotides outside the gene matches: 13. This CDR3 has 16 residues. CDR3 in DNA: TGTGCCAGCAGCCAAGGGTGGGGACAGTGGGTAGGTGAGCAGTACTTC. Its protein product is CASSQGWGQWVGEQYF.

This clonotype occurred many times. The rearrangement links TRBV7-8 to TRBJ2-7; D is unresolved. V lost 5 bases, J lost 1 base, and 12 bases lay in between. From germline, CDR1 is SGHVS and CDR2 FQNEAQ. This CDR3 contains 14 residues. CDR3 DNA sequence: TGTGCCAGCAGCATCCGGGCCCCTTCCTACGAGCAGTACTTC. This codes for CASSIRAPSYEQYF.

A note on this clonotype: This may come from a read error, since a much larger clone is one base off. Lacking the conserved final phenylalanine or tryptophan, this CDR3 likely reflects a read error. The chain carries TRBV24-1 and TRBJ1-2; D is uncertain. The CDR3 loop spans 14 amino acids. Trimming shortened V by 4 bases and J by 8 bases, and 16 bases separated the two germline ends. Per the germline V gene, CDR1 is KGHDR and CDR2 is SFDVKD. This chain's CDR3 is CATSDPGRAGGYTL. CDR3 nucleotide sequence: TGTGCCACCAGTGACCCTGGAAGGGCGGGAGGCTACACCTTG.

This clonotype was counted many times. This sequence joins TRBV19 and TRBJ1-2; D is perhaps TRBD1 (6 bases). The germline V gene encodes CDR1 LNHDA and CDR2 SQIVND (reference sequence). V was pared by 4 bases and J by 14 bases, with 17 bases between. This CDR3 spans 12 amino acids. CDR3 coding DNA: TGTGCCAGTAGTAACCGGGACAAGCTTGGGACCTTC. As protein: CASSNRDKLGTF.

This clonotype was seen at least ten times. This chain connects TRBV12-3 or TRBV12-4 to TRBJ2-2; a weak D match, TRBD2 (5 bases). Trimming shortened V by 3 bases and J by 7 bases, and 9 bases separated the two germline ends. The CDR3 runs 13 residues. CDR3 nucleotide sequence: TGTGCCAGCAGTTTCCTAGAGGGCGGGGAGCTGTTTTTT. It encodes CASSFLEGGELFF.

This clonotype was picked up many times. The chain couples TRBV20-1 to TRBJ2-7; 9 positions agree with TRBD1. Germline CDR1 reads DFQATT; CDR2 reads SNEGSKA (reference sequence). The trim removed 1 base at V and 2 bases at J, leaving 18 bases unmatched. CDR3 length: 19 residues. The CDR3 here is CSARGPPARGQGYPYEQYF. Here the CDR3 DNA reads TGCAGTGCTAGAGGCCCCCCGGCGCGGGGACAGGGATATCCCTACGAGCAGTACTTC.

The table lists this clonotype with many counts. The chain has TRBV6-5 and TRBJ1-1; a weak D match, TRBD1 (6 bases). The germline V and J ends were trimmed by 6 bases and 4 bases, with 15 bases remaining between them. The CDR3 length is 14 residues. From germline, CDR1 is MNHEY and CDR2 SVGAGI. CDR3 protein: CASRWTVKTTEAFF. The CDR3 DNA sequence: TGTGCCAGCAGGTGGACAGTCAAGACCACTGAAGCTTTCTTT.

This clonotype has a count of ten or more. The chain recombines TRBV28 with TRBJ1-1; 7 bases match TRBD1. J lost 3 bases, V lost 5 bases, and 6 bases had no gene match. Germline V gene data show CDR1 as MDHEN and CDR2 as SYDVKM. This CDR3 spans 14 amino acids. CDR3 amino acids: CASSVEGAYTEAFF. In nucleotides, the CDR3 is TGTGCCAGCAGTGTGGAGGGGGCTTACACTGAAGCTTTCTTT.

This clonotype occurred many times. The chain carries TRBV29-1 and TRBJ1-1; D unresolved. The CDR3 extends over 13 amino acids. Germline-derived CDR1 and CDR2 are SQVTM and ANQGSEA. V was pared by 5 bases and J by 3 bases, with 13 bases between. In DNA, the CDR3 is TGCAGCGTTATCTGGTTGGGGTACACTGAAGCTTTCTTT. Its translation is CSVIWLGYTEAFF. The variable domain in full, completed from reference TRBV29-1 and TRBJ1-1, reads SAVISQKPSRDICQRGTSLTIQCQVDSQVTMMFWYRQQPGQSLTLIATANQGSEATYESGFVIDKFPISRPNLTFSTLTVSNMSPEDSSIYLCSVIWLGYTEAFFGQGTRLTVV.

Note on this clonotype: Its ends do not fully match the called genes, so a read error is possible. The V gene is TRBV6-1, the J gene TRBJ2-7; D might be TRBD1 or TRBD2, each matching 5 bases. There are 15 residues in the CDR3. Germline CDR1 MNHNS, CDR2 SASEGT. CDR3 nucleotide sequence: TGTGCCAGCAGACTTTCCGGGATAGGGACCTACGATCAGTACTTC. Protein: CASRLSGIGTYDQYF.

This clonotype was seen a single time. The chain couples TRBV5-1 to TRBJ2-7, with 9 positions matching TRBD1. Germline V gives CDR1 SGHRS, CDR2 YFSETQ. This CDR3 contains 15 residues. Unmatched junction bases numbered 4, after V lost 0 bases and J lost 3 bases. DNA of the CDR3: TGCGCCAGCAGCTTGGCAGCGACAGGGGGCTACGAGCAGTACTTC. Residues: CASSLAATGGYEQYF.

This clonotype showed up many times. The chain employs TRBV6-1 and TRBJ1-5, with 9 bases aligning to TRBD1. J gave up 0 bases and V 4 bases, and 4 bases lay outside the gene matches. Germline CDR1 and CDR2: MNHNS and SASEGT. This CDR3 spans 16 amino acids. CDR3 amino acids: CASSVDRGASNQPQHF. The CDR3 region has the DNA TGTGCCAGCAGTGTGGACAGGGGAGCTAGCAATCAGCCCCAGCATTTT.

This clonotype was recorded many times. V gene TRBV6-1 combines with J gene TRBJ1-1; D is perhaps TRBD1 (6 bases). The CDR3 spans 12 residues. V was shortened by 7 bases and J by 6 bases, with 12 bases between the two germline ends. Germline assignment: CDR1 MNHNS and CDR2 SASEGT. The CDR3 DNA sequence: TGTGCCAGCAACCCTAGGGGGTCTGAAGCTTTCTTT. Its translation: CASNPRGSEAFF.

This clonotype was counted many times. The DNA of the CDR3 is TGTGCCACCAGTGACGGGGTCAGCAATCAGCCCCAGCATTTT. Its protein is CATSDGVSNQPQHF. The chain employs TRBV24-1 and TRBJ1-5; D gene uncertain. The germline V gene encodes CDR1 KGHDR and CDR2 SFDVKD. Trimming removed 4 bases at V and 1 base at J, with 7 bases between. The CDR3 is 14 residues long.

This clonotype was counted only a few times. V usage is TRBV3-1 and J usage is TRBJ2-7; the D call may be TRBD1 or TRBD2 (5 bases each). Trimming shortened V by 1 base and J by 3 bases, and 16 bases separated the two germline ends. The CDR3 loop spans 16 amino acids. Germline CDR1 and CDR2: LGHDT and YNNKEL (reference sequence). CDR3 region: CASSQGGRDRHYEQYF. DNA of the CDR3: TGTGCCAGCAGCCAAGGAGGACGGGACCGACACTACGAGCAGTACTTC.

Only a few counts were recorded for this clonotype. A much larger clone differs by one base, so this may be a read error. The conserved phenylalanine or tryptophan is not found at the CDR3 terminus, so this likely reflects a read error. V and J are TRBV15 and TRBJ2-3; a weak D match, TRBD1 (5 bases). There are 15 residues in the CDR3. Germline CDR1 and CDR2: LNHNV and YYDKDF (reference sequence). Trimming left V 6 bases short and J 0 bases short, with 13 bases between. In DNA, the CDR3 is TGTGCCACCAGTCCTGGCGACAGTAGCACAGATACGCAGTATTGT. Translating it yields CATSPGDSSTDTQYC.

The sample holds many counts of this clonotype. The rearrangement links TRBV6-1 to TRBJ2-3; 7 nucleotides agree with TRBD2. Per germline, CDR1 MNHNS and CDR2 SASEGT. V shed 1 base and J 5 bases; nucleotides not matched to a gene: 3. The CDR3 has 14 residues. CDR3 sequence (DNA): TGTGCCAGCAGTGAAGGTGGGACTATAGATACGCAGTATTTT. It codes for CASSEGGTIDTQYF.

This clonotype was counted many times. The CDR3 loop reads CASSQGQGTSEETQYF. The CDR3 bases are TGCGCCAGCAGCCAGGGACAGGGTACGTCGGAAGAGACCCAGTACTTC. This chain connects TRBV4-1 to TRBJ2-5; 9 bases agree with TRBD1. This CDR3 has 16 amino acids. V lost 3 bases, J lost 3 bases, and 8 bases stayed unmatched. Per germline, CDR1 MGHRA and CDR2 YSYEKL.

This clonotype has just a few counts. This chain links TRBV4-2 with TRBJ2-1; 8 bases map to TRBD2. CDR1 LGHNA and CDR2 YNFKEQ come from the germline V gene. The V and J ends lost 0 bases and 4 bases, in that order; junction bases with no gene match: 2. This CDR3 contains 15 residues. CDR3 DNA sequence: TGTGCCAGCAGCCAAGATCCGGGGGGGTACAATGAGCAGTTCTTC. It encodes CASSQDPGGYNEQFF.

The V call is TRBV4-1, the J call TRBJ2-3, with D unclear. Germline loops: CDR1 MGHRA, CDR2 YSYEKL. The CDR3 is made up of 16 amino acids. V lost 4 bases and J 4 bases, leaving 18 bases between the germline ends. The CDR3: CASSLLLGANADTQYF. For the CDR3, the DNA is TGCGCCAGCAGCCTCCTTCTTGGAGCTAATGCAGATACGCAGTATTTT.

This clonotype has ten or more counts. The chain has TRBV30 and TRBJ1-5, with a weak D call TRBD1 (6 bases). Germline V gene data show CDR1 as GTSNPN and CDR2 as SVGIG (reference sequence). The CDR3 sequence is 15 residues long. V lost 2 bases, J lost 4 bases, and 15 bases lay in between. In DNA, the CDR3 is TGTGCCTGGAGTCCCCGGGGGGCTTCGAATCAGCCCCAGCATTTT. This encodes CAWSPRGASNQPQHF.

This clonotype was picked up many times. The CDR3 ends on some other residue instead of the conserved phenylalanine or tryptophan, so this is likely a read error. This sequence joins TRBV6-1 and TRBJ2-7; D ambiguous. The germline gives CDR1 MNHNS, CDR2 SASEGT. The germline V and J ends were trimmed by 6 bases and 2 bases, with 14 bases remaining between them. The CDR3 spans 14 residues. The DNA of the CDR3 is TGTGCCAGCAGCGCAGCCCGCGGCCCCTACGAGCAGTACCTC. This encodes CASSAARGPYEQYL.

The chain is built from TRBV7-2 and TRBJ2-5; 10 bases are shared with TRBD2. The CDR3 is 15 residues long. Germline values: CDR1 SGHTA, CDR2 FQGNSA. The J segment lost 1 base and the V segment lost 6 bases, leaving 5 bases of the junction unmatched. The chain's CDR3 is CASRPRLAGQETQYF. The CDR3 DNA is TGTGCCAGCAGACCCAGACTAGCGGGCCAAGAGACCCAGTACTTC.

This clonotype showed up many times. This chain uses TRBV20-1 with TRBJ2-7, with a weak D call TRBD2 (6 bases). From germline, CDR1 is DFQATT and CDR2 SNEGSKA (reference sequence). The CDR3 extends over 13 amino acids. Trimming removed 5 bases from V and 0 bases from J, with 11 bases in between. In DNA, the CDR3 is TGCAGTGCTCGGACTACCCTCTCCTACGAGCAGTACTTC. This encodes CSARTTLSYEQYF.